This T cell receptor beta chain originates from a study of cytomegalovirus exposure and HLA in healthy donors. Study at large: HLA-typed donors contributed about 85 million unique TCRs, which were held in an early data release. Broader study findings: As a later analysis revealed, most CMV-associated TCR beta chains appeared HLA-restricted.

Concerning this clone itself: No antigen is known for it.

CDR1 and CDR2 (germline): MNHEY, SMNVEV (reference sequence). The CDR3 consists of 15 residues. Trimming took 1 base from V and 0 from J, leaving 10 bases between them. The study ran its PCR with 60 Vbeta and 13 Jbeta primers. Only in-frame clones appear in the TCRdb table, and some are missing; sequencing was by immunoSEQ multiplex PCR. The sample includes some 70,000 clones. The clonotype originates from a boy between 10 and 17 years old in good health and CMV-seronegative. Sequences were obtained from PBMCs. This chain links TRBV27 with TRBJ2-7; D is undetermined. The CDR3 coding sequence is TGTGCCAGCAGTTTATGGCGGATTATCTCCTACGAGCAGTACTTC. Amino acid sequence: CASSLWRIISYEQYF.